This T cell receptor beta chain was identified during a study of T cell repertoires in cytomegalovirus infection. For this clonotype: Its antigen is as yet unknown.

TCRdb re-analysed the reads in MiXCR, keeping a single row per CDR3 protein. The table lists fewer than 650,000 distinct CDR3 sequences, around 40% of them singletons. This sample comprised cultured PBMCs, obtained from culture after CMV antigen stimulation. The clonotype comes from a human donor in good health (CMV status not recorded). Some clones in this sample may be carry-over from other donors' samples.

CDR3 nucleotides: TGTGCCAGGCCCCCCGACGGAGTTTGGCCAGATACGCAGTATTTT. It specifies CARPPDGVWPDTQYF. The rearrangement uses TRBV7-9 and TRBJ2-3, with D hard to call. The length of the CDR3 is 15 residues. In germline, CDR1 is SEHNR, CDR2 FQNEAQ (reference sequence). V lost 9 bases to trimming and J lost 4 bases, with 20 bases between them.